The clone carrying this T cell receptor (beta chain) was seen a few times. This record belongs to a study of blood T cell repertoires in COVID-19. About the study: The United States, Italy and Spain were the sources of the acute and convalescent COVID-19 samples.

V was pared by 3 bases and J by 3 bases, with 7 bases of the junction left unmatched. CDR1 and CDR2 from the germline V gene are KGHSH and LQKENI. The length of the CDR3 is 15 residues. Original analysis: Reference gene primer amplification yielded estimated nucleated cell counts. The data were produced by immunoSEQ multiplex PCR, yet TCRdb's version contains in-frame clones alone and is incomplete. V and J calls plus clone size are reproduced from that table; the DNA served to infer D and trimming. This sample has approximately 260,000 clones, with approximately 90% found just once. V gene TRBV18 combines with J gene TRBJ2-5, with 7 bases identical to TRBD2. The specimen sequenced was peripheral blood. This TCR was recovered from a woman between 35 and 50 years old with acute or convalescent COVID-19. The CDR3 sequence is CASSPRESGEETQYF. Written as DNA, the CDR3 is TGTGCCAGCTCACCGCGGGAGTCCGGCGAAGAGACCCAGTACTTC.